This record concerns one T cell receptor (beta chain) sequence. What it binds is not known. The sample belongs to a study of T cells in Graves' hyperthyroidism and ophthalmopathy. General observations from the study: Most thyroid clonotypes expanded above 0.001 were also detected in blood.

The CDR3 runs 15 residues. V lost 6 bases, J lost 4 bases, and 16 bases lay in between. Looked up from germline, CDR1 is MGHRA and CDR2 is YSYEKL. TCR beta CDR3 regions were amplified from RNA. HTBI primers were the set used in a first-round RT-PCR of the TCR CDR3. In TCRdb, the multiplex PCR reads were re-called with MiXCR into one record per CDR3 protein. The sample records 250,000 to 300,000 distinct CDR3 sequences, roughly 13% being singletons. At first hyperthyroidism diagnosis, before any ophthalmopathy symptoms, the blood sample was collected. The receptor was isolated from a woman aged 25 to 39 with Graves' hyperthyroidism that later progressed to Graves' ophthalmopathy. Source material: blood. V usage is TRBV4-1 and J usage is TRBJ2-1; D is ambiguous. CDR3 in DNA: TGCGCCAGCAGACATGGAGACATACGATACAATGAGCAGTTCTTC. It is translated as CASRHGDIRYNEQFF.